This T cell receptor (beta chain) appears in the sequencing data of a study of blood T cell repertoires in COVID-19. Study information: Both acute and convalescent COVID-19 samples were obtained from the United States, Italy and Spain. Nucleic acid was either cDNA or gDNA, and it came from T cells, B-cell-depleted T cells, or PBMCs.

Per the original methods: Nucleated cell number was recorded as an estimate derived from reference gene primer amplification. Produced via immunoSEQ multiplex PCR; TCRdb's table is partial and in-frame only. V, J and clone size derive from that table, while D and trimming were established from the DNA sequence. Among about 98,000 clones listed, over 70% were seen once. The CDR3 is made up of 14 amino acids. Germline V lookup: CDR1 SGHTA, CDR2 FQGNSA. V lost 2 bases to trimming and J lost 5 bases, with 11 bases between them. This sequence joins TRBV7-2 and TRBJ2-3; tentatively, D is TRBD1 (5 bases). The receptor was derived from a man aged 55 to 70 with acute or convalescent COVID-19. Sequencing used peripheral blood. CDR3 bases: TGTGCCAGCAGCTTAAGGGGCAGGGAAGATACGCAGTATTTT. Translation: CASSLRGREDTQYF.